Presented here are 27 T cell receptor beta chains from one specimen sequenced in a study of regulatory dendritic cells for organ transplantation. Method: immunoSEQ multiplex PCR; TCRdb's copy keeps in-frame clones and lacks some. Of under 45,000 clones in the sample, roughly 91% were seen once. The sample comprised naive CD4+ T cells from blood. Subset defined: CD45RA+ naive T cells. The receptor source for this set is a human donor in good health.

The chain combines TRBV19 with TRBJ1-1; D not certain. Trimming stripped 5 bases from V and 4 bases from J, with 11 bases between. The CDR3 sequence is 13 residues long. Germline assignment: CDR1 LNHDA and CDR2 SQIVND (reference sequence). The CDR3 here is CASSVRRSTEAFF. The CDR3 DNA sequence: TGTGCCAGTAGTGTTCGCAGGAGCACTGAAGCTTTCTTT. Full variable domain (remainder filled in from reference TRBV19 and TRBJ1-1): DGGITQSPKYLFRKEGQNVTLSCEQNLNHDAMYWYRQDPGQGLRLIYYSQIVNDFQKGDIAEGYSVSREKKESFPLTVTSAQKNPTAFYLCASSVRRSTEAFFGQGTRLTVV.

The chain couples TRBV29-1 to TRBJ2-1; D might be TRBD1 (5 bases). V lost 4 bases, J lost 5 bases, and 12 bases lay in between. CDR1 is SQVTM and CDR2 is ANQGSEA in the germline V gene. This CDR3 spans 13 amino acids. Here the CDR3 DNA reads TGCAGCGTTGTGAGGCAGGGCCACAATGAGCAGTTCTTC. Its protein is CSVVRQGHNEQFF.

This CDR3 is CASSLALSGGWGTDTQYF. CDR3 bases: TGTGCCAGCAGCTTAGCGTTATCAGGGGGGTGGGGCACAGATACGCAGTATTTT. This chain uses TRBV7-2 with TRBJ2-3; a possible D gene is TRBD1 (7 bases). The CDR3 is made up of 18 amino acids. Between the trimmed V and J ends, which lost 0 bases and 1 base, there was a span of 17 bases. CDR1 is SGHTA, CDR2 FQGNSA, per germline.

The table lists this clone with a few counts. CDR3 amino acids: CASSEAGGTEAFF. CDR3 bases: TGTGCCAGCAGTGAAGCGGGGGGTACTGAAGCTTTCTTT. The V call is TRBV6-1, the J call TRBJ1-1; tentative D call: TRBD1 (5 bases). Germline loops: CDR1 MNHNS, CDR2 SASEGT. Trimming left V 0 bases short and J 5 bases short, with 7 bases between. The CDR3 covers 13 residues.

CDR3 residues: CASSERDPNNAYEQYF. The CDR3 coding sequence is TGTGCCAGCAGTGAAAGGGACCCTAATAATGCCTACGAGCAGTACTTC. V is TRBV2 and J is TRBJ2-7; D could derive from TRBD1 or TRBD2 (5 bases each). Germline V gene lookup returns CDR1 SNHLY and CDR2 FYNNEI. There are 16 residues in the CDR3. The V gene lost 2 bases and the J gene lost 2 bases, with 16 bases spanning the gap.

CDR3 nucleotide sequence: TGCGCCAGCAGCCGTTTCGGGGGCGAGCAGTTCTTC. Amino acid sequence: CASSRFGGEQFF. The chain combines TRBV4-1 with TRBJ2-1; D might be TRBD1 or TRBD2, each matching 6 bases. The V gene's germline CDR1 is MGHRA and CDR2 YSYEKL. V lost 4 bases and J lost 10, with 11 bases in between. The length of the CDR3 is 12 residues.

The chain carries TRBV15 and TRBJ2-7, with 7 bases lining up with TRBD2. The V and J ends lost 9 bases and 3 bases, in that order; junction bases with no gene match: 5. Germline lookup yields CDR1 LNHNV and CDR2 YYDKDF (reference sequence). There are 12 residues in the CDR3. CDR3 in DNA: TGTGCCACGTCGCGGGGGAACTACGAGCAGTACTTC. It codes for CATSRGNYEQYF.

The CDR3 nucleotides read TGTGCCAGCAGTGCTGGGACTAGCGGGGGTTACGAGCAGTACTTC. It codes for CASSAGTSGGYEQYF. The chain carries TRBV6-1 and TRBJ2-7; 14 bases align to TRBD2. Germline values: CDR1 MNHNS, CDR2 SASEGT. The CDR3 is made up of 15 amino acids. J gave up 4 bases and V 4 bases, and 3 bases lay outside the gene matches.

CDR3 sequence (DNA): TGTGCCAGCAGTTACTCTGAGGGACTGACATGGGAGACCCAGTACTTC. Translation: CASSYSEGLTWETQYF. V is TRBV6-5 and J is TRBJ2-5; possible D gene TRBD2, 6 bases. V was cut by 0 bases and J by 5 bases, with 16 bases left in between. Looked up from germline, CDR1 is MNHEY and CDR2 is SVGAGI. The CDR3 extends over 16 amino acids.

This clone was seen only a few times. CDR3 DNA: TGCAGCGTTGAAAGAACGATGAACACTGAAGCTTTCTTT. Amino acids: CSVERTMNTEAFF. This rearrangement joins TRBV29-1 to TRBJ1-1; D is uncertain. V was pared by 2 bases and J by 0 bases, with 7 bases between. Germline V gene data show CDR1 as SQVTM and CDR2 as ANQGSEA. This CDR3 has 13 residues. Full variable domain (remainder filled in from reference TRBV29-1 and TRBJ1-1): SAVISQKPSRDICQRGTSLTIQCQVDSQVTMMFWYRQQPGQSLTLIATANQGSEATYESGFVIDKFPISRPNLTFSTLTVSNMSPEDSSIYLCSVERTMNTEAFFGQGTRLTVV.

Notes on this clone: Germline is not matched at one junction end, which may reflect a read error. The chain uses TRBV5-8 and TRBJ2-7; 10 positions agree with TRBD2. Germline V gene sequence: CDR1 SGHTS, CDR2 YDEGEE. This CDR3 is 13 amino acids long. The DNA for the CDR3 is TGTGCCAGCAGCCGAATTAGCGGGAGGACTTTGCCCTTC. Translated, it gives CASSRISGRTLPF.

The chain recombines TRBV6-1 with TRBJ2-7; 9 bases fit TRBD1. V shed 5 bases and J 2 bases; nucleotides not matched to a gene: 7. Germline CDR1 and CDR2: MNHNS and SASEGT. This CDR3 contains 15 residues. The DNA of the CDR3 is TGTGCCAGCAGTACAGCCGGGACAGGGACCTACGAGCAGTACTTC. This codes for CASSTAGTGTYEQYF.

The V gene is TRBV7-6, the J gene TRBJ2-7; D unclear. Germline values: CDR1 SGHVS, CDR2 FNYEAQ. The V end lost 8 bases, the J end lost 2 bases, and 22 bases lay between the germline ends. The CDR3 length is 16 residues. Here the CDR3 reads CASVIILSQATYEQYF. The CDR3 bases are TGTGCCAGCGTCATTATCTTGTCCCAGGCGACCTACGAGCAGTACTTC.

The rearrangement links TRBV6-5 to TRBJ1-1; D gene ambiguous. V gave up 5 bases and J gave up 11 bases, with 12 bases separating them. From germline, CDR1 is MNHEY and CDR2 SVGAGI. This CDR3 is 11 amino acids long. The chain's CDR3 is CASSQGPTAFF. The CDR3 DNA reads TGTGCCAGCAGTCAAGGCCCGACCGCTTTCTTT.

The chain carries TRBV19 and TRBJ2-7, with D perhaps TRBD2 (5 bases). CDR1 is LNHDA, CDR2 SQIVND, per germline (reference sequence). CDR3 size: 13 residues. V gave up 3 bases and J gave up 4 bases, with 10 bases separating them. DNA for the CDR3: TGTGCCAGTAGTATTAGGCCGGGATACGAGCAGTACTTC. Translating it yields CASSIRPGYEQYF.

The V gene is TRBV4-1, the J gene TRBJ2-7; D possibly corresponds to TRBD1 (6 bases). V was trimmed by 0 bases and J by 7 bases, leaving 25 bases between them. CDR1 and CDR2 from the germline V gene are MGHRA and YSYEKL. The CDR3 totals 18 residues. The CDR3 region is CASSQDVSRGDGMGEQYF. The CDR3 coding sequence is TGCGCCAGCAGCCAAGATGTTTCCAGGGGAGATGGGATGGGGGAGCAGTACTTC.

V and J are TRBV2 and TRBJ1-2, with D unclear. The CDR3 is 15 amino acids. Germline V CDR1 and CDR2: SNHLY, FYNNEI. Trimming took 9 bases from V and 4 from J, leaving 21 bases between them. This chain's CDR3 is CARKGISQWGYGYTF. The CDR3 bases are TGTGCCAGAAAAGGAATCTCCCAGTGGGGCTATGGCTACACCTTC. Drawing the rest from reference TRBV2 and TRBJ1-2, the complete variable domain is EPEVTQTPSHQVTQMGQEVILRCVPISNHLYFYWYRQILGQKVEFLVSFYNNEISEKSEIFDDQFSVERPDGSNFTLKIRSTKLEDSAMYFCARKGISQWGYGYTFGSGTRLTVV.

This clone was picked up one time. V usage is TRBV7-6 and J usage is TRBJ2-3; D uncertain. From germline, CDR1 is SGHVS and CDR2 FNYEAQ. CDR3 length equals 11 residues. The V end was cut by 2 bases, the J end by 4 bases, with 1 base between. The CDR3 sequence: CASSLSDTQYF. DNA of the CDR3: TGTGCCAGCAGCTTATCAGATACGCAGTATTTT.

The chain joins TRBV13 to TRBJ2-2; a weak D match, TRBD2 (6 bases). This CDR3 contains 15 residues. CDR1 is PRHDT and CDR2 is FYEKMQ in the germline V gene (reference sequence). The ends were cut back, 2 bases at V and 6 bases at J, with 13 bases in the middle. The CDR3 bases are TGTGCCAGCAGCTTAAGGCTTTCGGGAGCCGGGGAGCTGTTTTTT. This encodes CASSLRLSGAGELFF.

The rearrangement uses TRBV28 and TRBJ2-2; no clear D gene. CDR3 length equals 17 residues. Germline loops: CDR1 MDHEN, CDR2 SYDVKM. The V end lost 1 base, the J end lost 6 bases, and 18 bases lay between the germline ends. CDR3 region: CASSLLGPNNWPGELFF. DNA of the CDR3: TGTGCCAGCAGTTTATTAGGACCGAACAACTGGCCCGGGGAGCTGTTTTTT.

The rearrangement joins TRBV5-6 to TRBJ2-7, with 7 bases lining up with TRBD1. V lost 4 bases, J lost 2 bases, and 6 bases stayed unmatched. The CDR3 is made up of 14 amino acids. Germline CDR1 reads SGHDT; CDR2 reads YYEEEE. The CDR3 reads CASSQGQPPYEQYF. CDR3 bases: TGTGCCAGCAGCCAGGGACAGCCTCCCTACGAGCAGTACTTC.

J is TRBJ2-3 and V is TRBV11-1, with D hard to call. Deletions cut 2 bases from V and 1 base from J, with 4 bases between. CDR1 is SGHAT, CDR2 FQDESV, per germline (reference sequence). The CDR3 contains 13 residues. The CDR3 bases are TGTGCCAGCAGCTTACTGCGCACAGATACGCAGTATTTT. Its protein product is CASSLLRTDTQYF.

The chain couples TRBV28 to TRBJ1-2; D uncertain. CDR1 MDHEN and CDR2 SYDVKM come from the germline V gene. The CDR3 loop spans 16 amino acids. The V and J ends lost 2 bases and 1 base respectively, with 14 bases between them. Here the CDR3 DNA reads TGTGCCAGCAGTTTAGTAGCAGTGGGTGATAACTATGGCTACACCTTC. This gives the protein CASSLVAVGDNYGYTF.

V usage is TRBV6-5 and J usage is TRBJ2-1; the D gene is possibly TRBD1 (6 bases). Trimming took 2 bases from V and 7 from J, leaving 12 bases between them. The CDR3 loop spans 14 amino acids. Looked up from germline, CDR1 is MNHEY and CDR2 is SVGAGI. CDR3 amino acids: CASSYLGRGNEQFF. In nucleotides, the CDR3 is TGTGCCAGCAGTTACCTCGGCAGGGGTAATGAGCAGTTCTTC.

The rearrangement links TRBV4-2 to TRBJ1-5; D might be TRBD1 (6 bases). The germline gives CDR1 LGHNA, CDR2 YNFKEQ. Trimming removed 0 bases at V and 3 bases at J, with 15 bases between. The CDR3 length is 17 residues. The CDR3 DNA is TGTGCCAGCAGCCAAGATCTGTGGACAGCCAACAATCAGCCCCAGCATTTT. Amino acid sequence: CASSQDLWTANNQPQHF.

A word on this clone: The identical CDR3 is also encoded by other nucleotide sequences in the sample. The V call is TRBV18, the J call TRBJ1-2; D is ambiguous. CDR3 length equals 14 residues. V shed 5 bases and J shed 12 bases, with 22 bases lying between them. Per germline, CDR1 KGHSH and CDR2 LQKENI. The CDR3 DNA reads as TGTGCCAGCTCAGGACGGATCACCTCTATCATGGACACCTTC. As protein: CASSGRITSIMDTF.

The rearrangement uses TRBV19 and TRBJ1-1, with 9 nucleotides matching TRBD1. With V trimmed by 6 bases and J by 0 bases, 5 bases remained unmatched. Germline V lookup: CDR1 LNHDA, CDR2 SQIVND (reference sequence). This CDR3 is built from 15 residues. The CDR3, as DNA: TGTGCCAGTAGCCGGACAGGGGCAATGAACACTGAAGCTTTCTTT. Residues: CASSRTGAMNTEAFF.